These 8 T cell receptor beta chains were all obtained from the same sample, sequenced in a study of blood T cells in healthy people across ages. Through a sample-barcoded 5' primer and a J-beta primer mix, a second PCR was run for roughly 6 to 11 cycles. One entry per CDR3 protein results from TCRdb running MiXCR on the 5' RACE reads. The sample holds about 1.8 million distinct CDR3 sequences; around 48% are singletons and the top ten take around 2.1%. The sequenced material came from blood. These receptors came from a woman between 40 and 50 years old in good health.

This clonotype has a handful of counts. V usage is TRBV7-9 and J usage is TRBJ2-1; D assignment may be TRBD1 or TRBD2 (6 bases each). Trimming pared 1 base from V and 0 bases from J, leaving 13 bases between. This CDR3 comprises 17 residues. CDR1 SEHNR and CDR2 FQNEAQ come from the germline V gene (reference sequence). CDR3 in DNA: TGTGCCAGCAGCTTAGAGTGGGGGGCCCCCTCCTACAATGAGCAGTTCTTC. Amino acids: CASSLEWGAPSYNEQFF. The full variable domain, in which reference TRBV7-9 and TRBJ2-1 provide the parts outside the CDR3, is DTGVSQNPRHKITKRGQNVTFRCDPISEHNRLYWYRQTLGQGPEFLTYFQNEAQLEKSRLLSDRFSAERPKGSFSTLEIQRTEQGDSAMYLCASSLEWGAPSYNEQFFGPGTRLTVL.

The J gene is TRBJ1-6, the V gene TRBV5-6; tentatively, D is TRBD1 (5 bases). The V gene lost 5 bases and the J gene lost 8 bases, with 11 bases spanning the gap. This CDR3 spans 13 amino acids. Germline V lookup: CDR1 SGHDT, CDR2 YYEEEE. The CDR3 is CASRPGTYSPLHF. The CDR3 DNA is TGTGCCAGCAGGCCCGGGACTTATTCACCCCTCCACTTT. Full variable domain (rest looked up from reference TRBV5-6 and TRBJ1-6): DAGVTQSPTHLIKTRGQQVTLRCSPKSGHDTVSWYQQALGQGPQFIFQYYEEEERQRGNFPDRFSGHQFPNYSSELNVNALLLGDSALYLCASRPGTYSPLHFGNGTRLTVT.

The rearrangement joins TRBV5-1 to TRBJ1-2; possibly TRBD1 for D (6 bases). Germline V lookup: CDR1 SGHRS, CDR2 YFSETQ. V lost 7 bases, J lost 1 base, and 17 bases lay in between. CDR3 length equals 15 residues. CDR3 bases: TGCGCCAGCCATTCCCCGGAACAGGGTAACTATGGCTACACCTTC. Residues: CASHSPEQGNYGYTF. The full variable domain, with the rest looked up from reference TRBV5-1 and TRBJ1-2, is KAGVTQTPRYLIKTRGQQVTLSCSPISGHRSVSWYQQTPGQGLQFLFEYFSETQRNKGNFPGRFSGRQFSNSRSEMNVSTLELGDSALYLCASHSPEQGNYGYTFGSGTRLTVV.

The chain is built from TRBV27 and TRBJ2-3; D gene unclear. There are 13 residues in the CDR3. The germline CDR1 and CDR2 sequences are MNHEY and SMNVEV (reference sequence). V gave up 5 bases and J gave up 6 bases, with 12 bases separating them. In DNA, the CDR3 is TGTGCCAGCAGTATTCCTCCGTGGGATACGCAGTATTTT. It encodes CASSIPPWDTQYF.

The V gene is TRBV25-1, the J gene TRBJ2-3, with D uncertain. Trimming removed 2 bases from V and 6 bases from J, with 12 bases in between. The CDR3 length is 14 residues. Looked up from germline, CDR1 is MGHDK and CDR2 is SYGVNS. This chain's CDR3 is CASSEPPGSDTQYF. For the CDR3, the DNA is TGTGCCAGCAGTGAACCCCCTGGGTCGGATACGCAGTATTTT.

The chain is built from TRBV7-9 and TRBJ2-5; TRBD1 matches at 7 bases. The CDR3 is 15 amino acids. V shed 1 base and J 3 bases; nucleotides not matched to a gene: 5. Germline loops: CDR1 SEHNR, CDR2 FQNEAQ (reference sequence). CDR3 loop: CASSLGLQGKETQYF. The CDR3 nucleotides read TGTGCCAGCAGCTTAGGCTTACAGGGGAAAGAGACCCAGTACTTC.

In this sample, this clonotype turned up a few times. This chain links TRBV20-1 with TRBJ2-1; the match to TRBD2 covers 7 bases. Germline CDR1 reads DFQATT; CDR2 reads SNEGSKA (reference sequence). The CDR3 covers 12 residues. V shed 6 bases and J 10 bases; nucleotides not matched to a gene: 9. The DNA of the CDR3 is TGCAGTGCAGGGGACTACCGGACGGAGCAGTTCTTC. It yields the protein CSAGDYRTEQFF.

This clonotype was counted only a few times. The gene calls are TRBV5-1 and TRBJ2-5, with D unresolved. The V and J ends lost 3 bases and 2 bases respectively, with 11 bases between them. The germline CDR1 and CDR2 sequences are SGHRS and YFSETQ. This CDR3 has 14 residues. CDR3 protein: CASSSDGAQETQYF. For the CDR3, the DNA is TGCGCCAGCAGCTCGGACGGAGCGCAAGAGACCCAGTACTTC.